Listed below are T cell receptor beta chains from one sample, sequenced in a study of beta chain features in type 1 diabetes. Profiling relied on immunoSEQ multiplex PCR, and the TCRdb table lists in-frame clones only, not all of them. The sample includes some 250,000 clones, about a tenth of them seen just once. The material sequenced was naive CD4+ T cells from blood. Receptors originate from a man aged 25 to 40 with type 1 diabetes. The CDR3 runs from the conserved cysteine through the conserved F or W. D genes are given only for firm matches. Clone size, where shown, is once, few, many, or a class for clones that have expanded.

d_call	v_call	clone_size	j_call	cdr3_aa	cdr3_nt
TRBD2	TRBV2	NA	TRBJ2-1	CASSGLADEQFF	TGTGCCAGCAGTGGACTAGCCGATGAGCAGTTCTTC
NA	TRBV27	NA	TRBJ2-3	CASSGLGLSGDTQYF	TGTGCCAGCAGCGGCTTGGGACTGTCAGGAGATACGCAGTATTTT
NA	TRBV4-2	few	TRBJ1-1	CASSQERGTEAFF	TGTGCCAGCAGCCAAGAAAGGGGAACTGAAGCTTTCTTT
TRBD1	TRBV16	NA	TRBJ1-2	CASSQGTGTAYGYTF	TGTGCCAGCAGCCAAGGGACAGGAACGGCTTATGGCTACACCTTC
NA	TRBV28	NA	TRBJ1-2	CASSSDPGQRGYTF	TGTGCCAGCAGTAGTGACCCCGGACAAAGGGGCTACACCTTC
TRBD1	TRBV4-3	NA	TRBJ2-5	CASSQGQGKRETQYF	TGCGCCAGCAGCCAAGGACAGGGGAAAAGGGAGACCCAGTACTTC
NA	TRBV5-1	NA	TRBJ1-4	CASSQSDSPNEKLFF	TGCGCCAGCAGCCAATCGGACTCACCTAATGAAAAACTGTTTTTT
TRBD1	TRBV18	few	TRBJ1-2	CASSPWTGAYYGYTF	TGTGCCAGCTCACCGTGGACAGGAGCTTACTATGGCTACACCTTC
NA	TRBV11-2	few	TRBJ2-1	CASSLALATTMKQFF	TGTGCCAGCAGCTTAGCTCTAGCGACTACAATGAAGCAGTTCTTC
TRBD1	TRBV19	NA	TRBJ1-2	CASEDRVGYGYTF	TGTGCCAGCGAGGACAGGGTTGGCTATGGCTACACCTTC
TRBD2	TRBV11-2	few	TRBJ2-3	CASRSWGGSTDTQYF	TGTGCCAGCAGGTCTTGGGGGGGAAGCACAGATACGCAGTATTTT
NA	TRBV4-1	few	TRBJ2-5	CASSHLDYRQQQETQYF	TGCGCCAGCAGCCACCTGGACTATAGGCAGCAACAAGAGACCCAGTACTTC
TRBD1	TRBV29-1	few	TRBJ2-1	CSSRDSLFGQFF	TGCAGCTCACGGGACAGCTTGTTTGGGCAGTTCTTC
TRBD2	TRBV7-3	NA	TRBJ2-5	CASSLRAGGYQETQYF	TGTGCCAGCAGCTTAAGGGCGGGGGGCTACCAAGAGACCCAGTACTTC
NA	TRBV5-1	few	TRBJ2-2	CASSLESGFTGELFF	TGCGCCAGCAGCTTGGAATCAGGCTTCACCGGGGAGCTGTTTTTT
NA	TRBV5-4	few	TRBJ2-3	CASSRPGDTDTQYF	TGTGCCAGCAGTCGACCCGGGGACACAGATACGCAGTATTTT
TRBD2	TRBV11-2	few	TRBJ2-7	CASRNSGGPYEQYF	TGTGCCAGCAGAAATAGCGGGGGCCCCTACGAGCAGTACTTC
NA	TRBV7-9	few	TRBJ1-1	CASSFDSMNTEAFF	TGTGCCAGCAGCTTCGACAGCATGAACACTGAAGCTTTCTTT
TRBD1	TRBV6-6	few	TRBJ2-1	CASSLQGITYNEQFF	TGTGCCAGCAGTTTACAGGGGATTACCTACAATGAGCAGTTCTTC
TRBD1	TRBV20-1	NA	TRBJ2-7	CSVYRGRAQYF	TGCAGTGTGTACAGGGGGCGCGCGCAGTACTTC
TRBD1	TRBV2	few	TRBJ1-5	CASSEGQAVQPQHF	TGTGCCAGCAGTGAGGGACAGGCGGTTCAGCCCCAGCATTTT
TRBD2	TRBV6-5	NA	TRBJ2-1	CASSTSGGRVNEQFF	TGTGCCAGCAGTACTAGCGGGGGGCGTGTGAATGAGCAGTTCTTC
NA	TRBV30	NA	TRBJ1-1	CAWRPPGSTEAFF	TGTGCCTGGAGGCCACCTGGCAGCACTGAAGCTTTCTTT
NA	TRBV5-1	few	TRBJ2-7	CASSLVAGTYEQYF	TGCGCCAGCAGCTTGGTGGCAGGTACCTACGAGCAGTACTTC
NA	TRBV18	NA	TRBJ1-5	CASSPPRGGNQPQHF	TGTGCCAGCTCACCACCGCGGGGGGGCAATCAGCCCCAGCATTTT
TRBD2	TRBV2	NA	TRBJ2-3	CASSETPLAGGEGDTQYF	TGTGCCAGCAGTGAAACCCCCTTAGCGGGGGGGGAAGGGGATACGCAGTATTTT
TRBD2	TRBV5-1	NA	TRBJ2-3	CASRRGDGDTQYF	TGCGCCAGCAGACGGGGGGACGGTGATACGCAGTATTTT
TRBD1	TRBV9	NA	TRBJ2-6	CASSPRQDRVKTGANVLTF	TGTGCCAGCAGCCCCCGTCAGGACAGGGTGAAAACTGGGGCCAACGTCCTGACTTTC
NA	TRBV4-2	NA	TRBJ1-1	CASSQTSWTEAFF	TGTGCCAGCAGCCAAACGAGCTGGACTGAAGCTTTCTTT
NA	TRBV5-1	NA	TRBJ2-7	CASSGQAGLGSHEQYF	TGCGCCAGCAGCGGACAAGCCGGTCTAGGTTCCCACGAGCAGTACTTC
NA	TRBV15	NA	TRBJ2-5	CATSRDRTVQETQYF	TGTGCCACCAGCAGAGATCGAACAGTACAAGAGACCCAGTACTTC
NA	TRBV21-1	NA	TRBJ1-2	CASSPRNRTYGYTF	TGTGCCAGCAGCCCGAGGAACAGGACGTATGGCTACACCTTC
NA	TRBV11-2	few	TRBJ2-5	CASSPRGKGETQYF	TGTGCCAGCAGCCCTCGGGGGAAGGGAGAGACCCAGTACTTC
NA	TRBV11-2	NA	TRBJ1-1	CASSLGQPNTEAFF	TGTGCCAGCAGCTTAGGACAGCCAAACACTGAAGCTTTCTTT
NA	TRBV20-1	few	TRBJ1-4	CSARQNEKLFF	TGCAGTGCACGACAGAATGAAAAACTGTTTTTT
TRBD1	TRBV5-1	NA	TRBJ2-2	CASSLGATGATGELFF	TGCGCCAGCAGCTTGGGGGCGACAGGGGCCACCGGGGAGCTGTTTTTT
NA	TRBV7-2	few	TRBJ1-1	CASSLGQWAEAFF	TGTGCCAGCAGCTTAGGACAGTGGGCTGAAGCTTTCTTT
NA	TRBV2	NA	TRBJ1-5	CASSENGGRQPQHF	TGTGCCAGCAGTGAGAACGGGGGAAGGCAGCCCCAGCATTTT
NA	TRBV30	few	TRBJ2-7	CAWSLTASYEQYF	TGTGCCTGGAGTCTTACTGCTTCCTACGAGCAGTACTTC
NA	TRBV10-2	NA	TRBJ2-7	CASSPVPSSYEQYF	TGCGCCAGCAGCCCCGTCCCGAGTTCCTACGAGCAGTACTTC